The 14 T cell receptor beta chains below come from one sample, sequenced in a study of cytomegalovirus exposure and HLA in healthy donors. Primers for the PCR totalled 60 Vbeta and 13 Jbeta. The repertoire was sequenced with immunoSEQ multiplex PCR; TCRdb's copy has only in-frame clones and lacks some. The sample yields some 170,000 clones, approximately 72% seen once. The sample comprised PBMCs. These receptors originate from a human donor in good health.

The chain employs TRBV4-2 and TRBJ1-1, with D unclear. Germline V gene sequence: CDR1 LGHNA, CDR2 YNFKEQ. V shed 1 base and J shed 7 bases, with 13 bases lying between them. CDR3 size: 14 residues. The CDR3 here is CASSQVTVKIEAFF. The CDR3 nucleotides read TGTGCCAGCAGCCAAGTAACAGTAAAAATTGAAGCTTTCTTT.

The chain links TRBV5-4 to TRBJ2-7; a possible D gene is TRBD1 (5 bases). The CDR3 contains 15 residues. CDR1 SGHNT and CDR2 YYREEE come from the germline V gene (reference sequence). Trimming shortened V by 0 bases and J by 0 bases, and 10 bases separated the two germline ends. The chain's CDR3 is CASSLGTDSSYEQYF. DNA for the CDR3: TGTGCCAGCAGCTTGGGAACCGACAGCTCCTACGAGCAGTACTTC. The variable domain in full, completed from reference TRBV5-4 and TRBJ2-7, reads ETGVTQSPTHLIKTRGQQVTLRCSSQSGHNTVSWYQQALGQGPQFIFQYYREEENGRGNFPPRFSGLQFPNYSSELNVNALELDDSALYLCASSLGTDSSYEQYFGPGTRLTVT.

V gene TRBV4-1 combines with J gene TRBJ2-1; D is unresolved. The CDR3 spans 14 residues. V was cut by 0 bases and J by 7 bases, with 10 bases left in between. Looked up from germline, CDR1 is MGHRA and CDR2 is YSYEKL. The CDR3: CASSQEGTGNEQFF. CDR3 coding DNA: TGCGCCAGCAGCCAAGAAGGTACGGGTAATGAGCAGTTCTTC.

The V call is TRBV5-1, the J call TRBJ2-7; no clear D gene. Trimming shortened V by 3 bases and J by 3 bases, and 7 bases separated the two germline ends. Germline V lookup: CDR1 SGHRS, CDR2 YFSETQ. There are 12 residues in the CDR3. CDR3 region: CASSSPSYEQYF. CDR3 nucleotides: TGCGCCAGCAGCTCTCCTAGCTACGAGCAGTACTTC.

This clone was detected a few times. For the CDR3, the DNA is TGTGCCAGCAGCGACACAGGTGGTTCTAATGAAAAACTGTTTTTT. This encodes CASSDTGGSNEKLFF. The chain combines TRBV9 with TRBJ1-4; TRBD1 might be the D (5 bases). V lost 3 bases, J lost 3 bases, and 12 bases lay in between. Germline CDR1 and CDR2: SGDLS and YYNGEE. The CDR3 consists of 15 residues.

This rearrangement joins TRBV9 to TRBJ1-1, with 8 bases that match TRBD1. With 0 bases clipped from V and 4 bases from J, the junction kept 11 bases outside the gene matches. The CDR3 runs to 17 residues. Germline V gene sequence: CDR1 SGDLS, CDR2 YYNGEE. The CDR3 region is CASSVATGQALGTEAFF. CDR3 bases: TGTGCCAGCAGCGTAGCTACGGGACAGGCCTTGGGCACTGAAGCTTTCTTT.

The chain links TRBV7-2 to TRBJ1-3; unclear D gene. The ends were cut back, 4 bases at V and 0 bases at J, with 7 bases in the middle. Looked up from germline, CDR1 is SGHTA and CDR2 is FQGNSA. The CDR3 sequence is 14 residues long. The CDR3 spells CASSSPNSGNTIYF. The CDR3 DNA reads as TGTGCCAGCAGCTCCCCAAACTCTGGAAACACCATATATTTT. Together with reference TRBV7-2 and TRBJ1-3, the CDR3 gives the full variable domain: GAGVSQSPSNKVTEKGKDVELRCDPISGHTALYWYRQSLGQGLEFLIYFQGNSAPDKSGLPSDRFSAERTGGSVSTLTIQRTQQEDSAVYLCASSSPNSGNTIYFGEGSWLTVV.

The chain uses TRBV5-4 and TRBJ2-7, with TRBD2 matching 14 bases. The CDR3 sequence is 17 residues long. Germline CDR1 and CDR2: SGHNT and YYREEE (reference sequence). V lost 5 bases to trimming and J lost 7 bases; unmatched junction nucleotides: 14. The CDR3 coding sequence is TGTGCCAGCAGGGCCGGGACTAGCGGGGGTCGAGGCCGGGAGCAGTACTTC. This codes for CASRAGTSGGRGREQYF.

This clone was detected only a few times. The J gene is TRBJ2-3, the V gene TRBV2, with D possibly being TRBD2 (6 bases). Per the germline V gene, CDR1 is SNHLY and CDR2 is FYNNEI. V was clipped by 7 bases and J by 0 bases, with 11 bases between them. The CDR3 extends over 14 amino acids. The CDR3 DNA reads as TGTGCCAGCATGTGGGGGGACAGCACAGATACGCAGTATTTT. Translating gives CASMWGDSTDTQYF.

This clone was seen a handful of times. This rearrangement joins TRBV9 to TRBJ2-2; TRBD2 matches at 11 bases. V was pared by 1 base and J by 8 bases, with 4 bases of the junction left unmatched. The CDR3 extends over 15 amino acids. CDR1 is SGDLS and CDR2 is YYNGEE in the germline V gene. CDR3 amino acids: CASSVLAGGLGELFF. CDR3 in DNA: TGTGCCAGCAGCGTACTAGCGGGGGGATTGGGGGAGCTGTTTTTT.

The DNA for the CDR3 is TGTGCCAGCAGCTTACCAGGGGGCTCACCCCTCCACTTT. Amino acid sequence: CASSLPGGSPLHF. The rearrangement uses TRBV7-2 and TRBJ1-6; 8 bases match TRBD1. This CDR3 comprises 13 residues. CDR1 SGHTA and CDR2 FQGNSA come from the germline V gene. V trimming: 2 bases; J trimming: 10 bases; junction bases outside the gene matches: 1. The full variable domain, its missing parts supplied by reference TRBV7-2 and TRBJ1-6, is GAGVSQSPSNKVTEKGKDVELRCDPISGHTALYWYRQSLGQGLEFLIYFQGNSAPDKSGLPSDRFSAERTGGSVSTLTIQRTQQEDSAVYLCASSLPGGSPLHFGNGTRLTVT.

About this clone itself: The junction does not match germline at one end; this may be a read error. The J gene is TRBJ1-2, the V gene TRBV7-7, with 10 bases matching TRBD1. The germline CDR1 and CDR2 sequences are SSHAT and FNYEAQ (reference sequence). The length of the CDR3 is 16 residues. The CDR3 DNA follows: TGTGCTAGCAAACTGGGGACAGGGGCAGTAAAGGATGGCTACACCTTC. It yields the protein CASKLGTGAVKDGYTF.

The chain uses TRBV5-5 and TRBJ2-5, with D perhaps matching TRBD1 (6 bases). V was pared by 0 bases and J by 5 bases, with 14 bases between. CDR1 and CDR2 (germline): SGHKS, YYEKEE (reference sequence). The CDR3 contains 15 residues. In DNA, the CDR3 is TGTGCCAGCAGCTTGGATCAGGGGCGCGGGGAGACCCAGTACTTC. As protein: CASSLDQGRGETQYF.

This rearrangement joins TRBV2 to TRBJ2-7, with a possible D match to TRBD2 (7 bases). V shed 10 bases and J shed 1 base, with 17 bases lying between them. This CDR3 has 14 residues. Germline V gene sequence: CDR1 SNHLY, CDR2 FYNNEI. The CDR3 nucleotides read TGTGCCATCCTACGGGGGGCGCGGTCCTACGAGCAGTACTTC. This translates into CAILRGARSYEQYF. Looking up the rest from reference TRBV2 and TRBJ2-7 gives the full variable domain: EPEVTQTPSHQVTQMGQEVILRCVPISNHLYFYWYRQILGQKVEFLVSFYNNEISEKSEIFDDQFSVERPDGSNFTLKIRSTKLEDSAMYFCAILRGARSYEQYFGPGTRLTVT.